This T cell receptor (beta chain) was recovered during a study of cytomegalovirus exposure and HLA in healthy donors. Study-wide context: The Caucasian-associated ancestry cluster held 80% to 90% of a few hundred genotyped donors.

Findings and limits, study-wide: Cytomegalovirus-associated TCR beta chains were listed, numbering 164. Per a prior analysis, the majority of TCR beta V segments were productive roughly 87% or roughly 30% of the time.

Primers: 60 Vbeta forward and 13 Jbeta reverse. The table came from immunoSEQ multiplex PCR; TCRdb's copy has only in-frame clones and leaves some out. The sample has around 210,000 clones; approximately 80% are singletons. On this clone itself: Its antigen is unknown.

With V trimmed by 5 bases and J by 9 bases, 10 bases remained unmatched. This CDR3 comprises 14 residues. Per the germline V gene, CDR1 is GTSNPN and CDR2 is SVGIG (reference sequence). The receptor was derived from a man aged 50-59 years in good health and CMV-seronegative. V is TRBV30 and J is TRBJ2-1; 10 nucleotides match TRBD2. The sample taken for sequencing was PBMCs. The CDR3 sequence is CAWLAGAGFGEQFF. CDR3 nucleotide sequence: TGTGCCTGGCTAGCGGGAGCTGGGTTCGGTGAGCAGTTCTTC.